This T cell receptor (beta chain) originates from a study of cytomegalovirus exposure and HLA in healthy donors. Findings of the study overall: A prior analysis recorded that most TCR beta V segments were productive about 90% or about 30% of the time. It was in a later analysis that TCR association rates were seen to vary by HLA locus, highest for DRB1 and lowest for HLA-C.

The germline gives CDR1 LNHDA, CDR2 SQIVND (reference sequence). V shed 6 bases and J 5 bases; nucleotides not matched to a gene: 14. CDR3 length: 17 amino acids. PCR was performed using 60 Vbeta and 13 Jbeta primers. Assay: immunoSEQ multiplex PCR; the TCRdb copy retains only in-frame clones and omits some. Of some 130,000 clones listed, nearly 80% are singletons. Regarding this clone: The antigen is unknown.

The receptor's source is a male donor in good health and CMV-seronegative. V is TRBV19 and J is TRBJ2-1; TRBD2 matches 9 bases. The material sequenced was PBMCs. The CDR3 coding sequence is TGTGCCAGTAGCGGTCTTGGGGCGGGGGGGCCGGACAATGAGCAGTTCTTC. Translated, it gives CASSGLGAGGPDNEQFF.